The entry that follows covers one T cell receptor beta chain sequence. The run of the v3.0 immunoSEQ assay was at survey level. Target depth was 40,000-50,000 T-cell genomes per sample. Generated by immunoSEQ multiplex PCR, the TCRdb table keeps only in-frame clones and is missing some. The sample yields fewer than 45,000 clones, around 84% seen once. This record comes from a study of long-term antiretroviral therapy in people with HIV. V was pared by 8 bases and J by 6 bases, with 16 bases between. The CDR3 totals 13 residues. CDR1 and CDR2 from the germline V gene are MNHNY and SVGAGI (reference sequence).

The chain couples TRBV6-6 to TRBJ1-2, with D perhaps matching TRBD1 (5 bases). The material sequenced was unsorted PBMCs, taken roughly 2.8 years before starting antiretroviral therapy. The TCR comes from a young woman with HIV. CDR3 residues: CASSDARVNGYTF. The CDR3 DNA reads TGTGCCAGCTCCGACGCCAGGGTCAATGGCTACACCTTC.